A single sample gave rise to the 9 T cell receptor beta chains below, sequenced in a study of blood T cell repertoires in COVID-19. The protocol was immunoSEQ multiplex PCR, while the TCRdb copy is restricted to in-frame clones and leaves out a portion. The sample contains 23,000 or so clones, around 75% of which appear only once. The sequencing input was peripheral blood. The receptor source for this set is a woman of 80 years or more with acute or convalescent COVID-19.

Notes on this clone: Other DNA sequences in the sample encode the same CDR3. This chain joins TRBV19 and TRBJ1-5; D perhaps matches TRBD1 (6 bases). The CDR3 extends over 13 amino acids. Trimming took 6 bases from V and 3 from J, leaving 9 bases between them. Germline V CDR1 and CDR2: LNHDA, SQIVND (reference sequence). Written as DNA, the CDR3 is TGTGCCAGTAGCAGGGACATCAATCAGCCCCAGCATTTT. It specifies CASSRDINQPQHF.

The chain is built from TRBV11-3 and TRBJ1-6; D not certain. Germline V gene lookup returns CDR1 SGHNT and CDR2 YENEEA. CDR3 length: 15 residues. V shed 3 bases and J shed 7 bases, with 13 bases lying between them. In nucleotides, the CDR3 is TGTGCCAGCAGCTTGGAATCGGGAAACAATTCACCCCTCCACTTT. Translating gives CASSLESGNNSPLHF.

This chain connects TRBV2 to TRBJ1-4; 8 nucleotides match TRBD1. The CDR3 loop spans 15 amino acids. Germline CDR1 and CDR2: SNHLY and FYNNEI. The V segment lost 5 bases and the J segment 8 bases; nucleotides outside the gene matches: 10. CDR3 coding DNA: TGTGCCAGCAGTCCAAGGGGGACAGGCGGCGAAAAACTGTTTTTT. Protein product: CASSPRGTGGEKLFF.

The chain has TRBV4-2 and TRBJ2-1, with TRBD2 matching 12 bases. Germline V CDR1 and CDR2: LGHNA, YNFKEQ. The CDR3 consists of 17 residues. With 0 bases clipped from V and 6 bases from J, the junction kept 6 bases outside the gene matches. DNA of the CDR3: TGTGCCAGCAGCCAAGATCGGGCTAGCGGGGGGGGCAATGAGCAGTTCTTC. Translation gives CASSQDRASGGGNEQFF.

The chain carries TRBV4-2 and TRBJ1-2; D uncertain. Germline V CDR1 and CDR2: LGHNA, YNFKEQ. The CDR3 has 14 amino acids. V shed 4 bases and J shed 8 bases, with 17 bases lying between them. The CDR3 DNA sequence: TGTGCCAGCAGCCTCGGAGGCACCGGCGGGGGCTACACCTTC. Its protein product is CASSLGGTGGGYTF.

The chain combines TRBV30 with TRBJ1-1; D possibly corresponds to TRBD1 (5 bases). Per germline, CDR1 GTSNPN and CDR2 SVGIG (reference sequence). V lost 3 bases and J lost 1, with 18 bases in between. This CDR3 region has 16 residues. This CDR3 is CAWSPDVGPPNTEAFF. CDR3 in DNA: TGTGCCTGGAGCCCTGACGTGGGGCCTCCGAACACTGAAGCTTTCTTT.

The J gene is TRBJ2-2, the V gene TRBV30, with D possibly matching TRBD1 (8 bases). V gave up 4 bases and J gave up 1 base, with 13 bases separating them. The CDR3 runs to 15 residues. Germline V gene lookup returns CDR1 GTSNPN and CDR2 SVGIG (reference sequence). The CDR3 loop reads CAWITGGVNTGELFF. In DNA, the CDR3 is TGTGCCTGGATTACAGGGGGGGTGAACACCGGGGAGCTGTTTTTT.

This chain links TRBV7-3 with TRBJ2-3, with a weak D call TRBD2 (5 bases). Germline V gene data show CDR1 as SGHTA and CDR2 as FQGTGA. Between the trimmed V and J ends, which lost 2 bases and 4 bases, there was a span of 7 bases. The CDR3 is made up of 13 amino acids. In DNA form, the CDR3 reads TGTGCCAGCAGCTTAGGGAGCCCAGATACGCAGTATTTT. As protein: CASSLGSPDTQYF. Supplemented by reference TRBV7-3 and TRBJ2-3, the full variable domain reads GAGVSQTPSNKVTEKGKYVELRCDPISGHTALYWYRQSLGQGPEFLIYFQGTGAADDSGLPNDRFFAVRPEGSVSTLKIQRTERGDSAVYLCASSLGSPDTQYFGPGTRLTVL.

This clone was counted a single time. The CDR3 here is CASSPRSVGAETQYF. The CDR3 DNA follows: TGCGCCAGCAGCCCAAGAAGTGTGGGGGCGGAGACCCAGTACTTC. The rearrangement links TRBV4-1 to TRBJ2-5; a possible D gene is TRBD1 (6 bases). The CDR3 sequence is 15 residues long. Germline V CDR1 and CDR2: MGHRA, YSYEKL. Trimming cost V 4 bases and J 5 bases, with 17 bases left between them.